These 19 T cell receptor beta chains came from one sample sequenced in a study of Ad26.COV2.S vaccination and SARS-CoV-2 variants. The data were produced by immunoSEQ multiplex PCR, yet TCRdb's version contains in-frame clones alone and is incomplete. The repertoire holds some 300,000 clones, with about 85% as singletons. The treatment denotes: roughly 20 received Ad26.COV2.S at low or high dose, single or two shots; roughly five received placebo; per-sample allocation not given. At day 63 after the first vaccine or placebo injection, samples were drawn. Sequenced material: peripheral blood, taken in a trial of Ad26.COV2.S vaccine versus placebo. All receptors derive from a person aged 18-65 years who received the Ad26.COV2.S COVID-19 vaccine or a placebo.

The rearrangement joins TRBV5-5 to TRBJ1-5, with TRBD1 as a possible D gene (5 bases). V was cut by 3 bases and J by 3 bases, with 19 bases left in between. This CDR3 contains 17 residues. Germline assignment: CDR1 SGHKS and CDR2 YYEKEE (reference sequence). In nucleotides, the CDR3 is TGTGCCAGCAGCTCCGCCGGGGGTACCCACTCCAATCAGCCCCAGCATTTT. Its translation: CASSSAGGTHSNQPQHF.

The CDR3 nucleotides are TGTGCCAGCAGTTTACTCAGGGGGGGTGGAAACACCATATATTTT. Translating gives CASSLLRGGGNTIYF. This sequence joins TRBV28 and TRBJ1-3, with TRBD1 matching 7 bases. Germline lookup yields CDR1 MDHEN and CDR2 SYDVKM. V lost 2 bases, J lost 3 bases, and 4 bases stayed unmatched. This CDR3 is 15 amino acids long.

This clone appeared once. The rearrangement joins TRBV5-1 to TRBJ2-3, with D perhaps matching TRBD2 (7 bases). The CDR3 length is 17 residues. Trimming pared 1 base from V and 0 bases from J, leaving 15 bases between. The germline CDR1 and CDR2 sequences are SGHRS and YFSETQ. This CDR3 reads CASSLFVGGASTDTQYF. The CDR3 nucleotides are TGCGCCAGCAGCTTGTTCGTTGGGGGGGCTAGCACAGATACGCAGTATTTT.

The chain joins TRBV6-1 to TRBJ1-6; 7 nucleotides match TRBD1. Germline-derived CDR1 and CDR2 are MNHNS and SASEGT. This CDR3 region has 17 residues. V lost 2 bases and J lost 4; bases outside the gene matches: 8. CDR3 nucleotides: TGTGCCAGCAGTGAAATGAACAGGGGATTTTATAATTCACCCCTCCACTTT. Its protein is CASSEMNRGFYNSPLHF.

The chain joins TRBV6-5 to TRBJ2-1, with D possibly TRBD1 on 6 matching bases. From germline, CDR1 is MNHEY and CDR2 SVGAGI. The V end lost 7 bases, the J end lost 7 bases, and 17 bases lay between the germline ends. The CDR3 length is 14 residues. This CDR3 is CASKNRDTWNEQFF. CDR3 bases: TGTGCCAGCAAGAACCGGGACACTTGGAATGAGCAGTTCTTC.

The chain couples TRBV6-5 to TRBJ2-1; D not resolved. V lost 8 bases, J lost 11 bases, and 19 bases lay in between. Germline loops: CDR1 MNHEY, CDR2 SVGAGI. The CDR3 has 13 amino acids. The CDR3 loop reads CASAKERTAKQFF. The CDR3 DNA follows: TGTGCCAGCGCCAAGGAGAGGACGGCAAAGCAGTTCTTC.

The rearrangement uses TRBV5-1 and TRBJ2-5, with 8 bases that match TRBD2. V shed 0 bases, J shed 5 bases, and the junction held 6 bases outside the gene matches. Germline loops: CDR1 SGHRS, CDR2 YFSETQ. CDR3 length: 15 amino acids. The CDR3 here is CASSLVSSGLETQYF. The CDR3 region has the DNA TGCGCCAGCAGCTTGGTGTCTAGCGGGTTGGAGACCCAGTACTTC.

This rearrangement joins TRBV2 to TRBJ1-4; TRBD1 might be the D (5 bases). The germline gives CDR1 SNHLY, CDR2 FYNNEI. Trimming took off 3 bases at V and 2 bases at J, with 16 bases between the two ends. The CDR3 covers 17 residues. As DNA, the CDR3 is TGTGCCAGCAGTGATGGGAGGGGTTCGTCGACTAATGAAAAACTGTTTTTT. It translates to CASSDGRGSSTNEKLFF.

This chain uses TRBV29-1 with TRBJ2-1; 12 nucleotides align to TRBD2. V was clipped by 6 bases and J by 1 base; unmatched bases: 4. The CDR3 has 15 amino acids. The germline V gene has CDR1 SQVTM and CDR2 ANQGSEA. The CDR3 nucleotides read TGCAGCGTGCTACTAGCGGGGGGTTCCTACAATGAGCAGTTCTTC. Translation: CSVLLAGGSYNEQFF.

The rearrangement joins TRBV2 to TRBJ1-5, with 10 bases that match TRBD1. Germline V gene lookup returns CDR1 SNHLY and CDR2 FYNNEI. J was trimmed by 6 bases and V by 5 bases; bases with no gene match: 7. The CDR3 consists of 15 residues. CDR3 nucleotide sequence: TGTGCCAGCAGTCCGACAGGGGGCACCGGTCAGCCCCAGCATTTT. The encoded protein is CASSPTGGTGQPQHF.

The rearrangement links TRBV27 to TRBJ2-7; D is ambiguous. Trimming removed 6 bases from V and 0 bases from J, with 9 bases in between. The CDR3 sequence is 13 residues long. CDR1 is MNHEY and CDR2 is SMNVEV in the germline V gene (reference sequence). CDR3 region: CASSQRPSYEQYF. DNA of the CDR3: TGTGCCAGCAGCCAAAGACCCTCCTACGAGCAGTACTTC.

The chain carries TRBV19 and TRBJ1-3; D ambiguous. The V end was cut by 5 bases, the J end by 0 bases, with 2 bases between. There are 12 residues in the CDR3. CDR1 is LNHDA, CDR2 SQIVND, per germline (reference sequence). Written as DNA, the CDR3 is TGTGCCAGTAGTGCCTCTGGAAACACCATATATTTT. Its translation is CASSASGNTIYF.

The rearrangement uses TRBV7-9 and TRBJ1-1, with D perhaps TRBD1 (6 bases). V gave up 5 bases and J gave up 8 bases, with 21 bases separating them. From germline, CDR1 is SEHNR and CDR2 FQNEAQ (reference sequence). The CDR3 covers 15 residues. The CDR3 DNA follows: TGTGCCAGCAGCGTCGGGACACTTGCTGGTCTCGAAGCTTTCTTT. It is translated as CASSVGTLAGLEAFF.

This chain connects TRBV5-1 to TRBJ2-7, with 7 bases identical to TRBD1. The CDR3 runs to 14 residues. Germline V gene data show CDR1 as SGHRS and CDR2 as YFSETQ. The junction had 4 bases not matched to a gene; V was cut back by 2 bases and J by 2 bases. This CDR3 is CASSLDRAAYEQYF. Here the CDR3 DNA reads TGCGCCAGCAGCTTAGACAGGGCGGCCTACGAGCAGTACTTC. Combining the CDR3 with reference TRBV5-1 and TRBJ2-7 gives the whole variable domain KAGVTQTPRYLIKTRGQQVTLSCSPISGHRSVSWYQQTPGQGLQFLFEYFSETQRNKGNFPGRFSGRQFSNSRSEMNVSTLELGDSALYLCASSLDRAAYEQYFGPGTRLTVT.

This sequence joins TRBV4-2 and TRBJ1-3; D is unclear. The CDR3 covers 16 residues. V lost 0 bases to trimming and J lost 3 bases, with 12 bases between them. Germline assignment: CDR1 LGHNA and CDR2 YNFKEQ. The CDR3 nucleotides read TGTGCCAGCAGCCAAGATCAGGCGATAAATGGAAACACCATATATTTT. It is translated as CASSQDQAINGNTIYF.

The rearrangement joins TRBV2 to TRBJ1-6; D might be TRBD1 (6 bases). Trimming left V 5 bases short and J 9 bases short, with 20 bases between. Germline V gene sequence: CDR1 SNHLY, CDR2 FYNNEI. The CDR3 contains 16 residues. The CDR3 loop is CASSTVGGGIISPLHF. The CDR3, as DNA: TGTGCCAGCAGTACCGTGGGGGGCGGAATTATTTCACCCCTCCACTTT.

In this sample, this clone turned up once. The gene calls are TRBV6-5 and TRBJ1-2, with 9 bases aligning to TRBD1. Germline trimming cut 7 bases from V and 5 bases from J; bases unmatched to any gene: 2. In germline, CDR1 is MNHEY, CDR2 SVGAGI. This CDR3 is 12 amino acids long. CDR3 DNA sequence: TGTGCCAGCAAACAGGGGGCTTATGGCTACACCTTC. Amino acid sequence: CASKQGAYGYTF.

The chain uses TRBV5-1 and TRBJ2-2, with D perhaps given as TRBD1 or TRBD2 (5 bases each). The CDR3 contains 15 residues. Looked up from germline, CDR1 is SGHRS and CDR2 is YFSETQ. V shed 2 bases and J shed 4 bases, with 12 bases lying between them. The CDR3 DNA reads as TGCGCCAGCAGCTTTGCCGGGACCCTCACCGGGGAGCTGTTTTTT. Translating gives CASSFAGTLTGELFF.

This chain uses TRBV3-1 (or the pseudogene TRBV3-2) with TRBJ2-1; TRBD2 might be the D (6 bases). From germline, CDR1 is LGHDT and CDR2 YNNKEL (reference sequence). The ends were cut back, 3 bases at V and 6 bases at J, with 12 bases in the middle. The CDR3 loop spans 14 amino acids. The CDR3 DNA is TGTGCCAGCAGCCAGGGACGGGGGAGCAATGAGCAGTTCTTC. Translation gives CASSQGRGSNEQFF.